The entry below gives a single T cell receptor (beta chain) sequence along with its context. Focal radiation with ipilimumab CTLA-4 blockade was given to patients with chemo-refractory metastatic non-small-cell lung cancer. This entry is derived from a study of radiotherapy plus CTLA-4 blockade in lung cancer. Study as a whole: For 18% of patients, objective responses occurred, and around 34% had disease control.

Profiling relied on immunoSEQ multiplex PCR, and the TCRdb table lists in-frame clones only, not all of them. The data show approximately 97,000 clones, around four fifths seen once. The trim removed 5 bases at V and 2 bases at J, leaving 5 bases unmatched. Germline loops: CDR1 MNHNY, CDR2 SVGAGI (reference sequence). This CDR3 is 15 amino acids long. Sequencing used peripheral blood, obtained from a patient treated with radiotherapy plus ipilimumab. V gene TRBV6-6 combines with J gene TRBJ2-3, with 9 bases that match TRBD1. This sequence originates from a human donor with non-small cell lung cancer who had stable disease on radiotherapy plus ipilimumab. CDR3 bases: TGTGCCAGCAGTAGACAGGGGGGGCCCACAGATACGCAGTATTTT. Encoded protein: CASSRQGGPTDTQYF.